This T cell receptor beta chain came from a study of blood T cell repertoires in COVID-19. Study-level background: Samples representing acute and convalescent COVID-19 were sourced from the United States, Italy and Spain. T cells, B-cell-depleted T cells, or PBMCs provided the cDNA or gDNA that served as material.

V lost 1 base and J lost 4, with 17 bases in between. CDR3 length: 16 amino acids. Germline V gene lookup returns CDR1 LNHDA and CDR2 SQIVND (reference sequence). In the study's own analysis: How many nucleated cells were present was estimated from reference gene primer amplification. TCRdb keeps only in-frame clones here, not all; method: immunoSEQ multiplex PCR. That table furnishes V, J and clone size, whereas the DNA furnished D and trimming. This sample has hundreds of thousands of clones, with around 86% found just once. The sequenced sample consisted of peripheral blood. The chain has TRBV19 and TRBJ2-7; possible D gene TRBD1, 5 bases. The source is a man between 60 and 75 years old who had recovered from COVID-19. CDR3 residues: CASSIGGGAVGYEQYF. The CDR3 coding sequence is TGTGCCAGTAGTATAGGAGGTGGGGCCGTAGGGTACGAGCAGTACTTC.